This T cell receptor beta chain was recorded in a study of cytomegalovirus exposure and HLA in healthy donors. On the study more broadly: Researchers found that roughly 77% of over 350 genotyped donors fell within the Caucasian-associated ancestry cluster. Study-wide points: Judged likely to be a sequencing artifact was a cluster of highly shared sequence variants. A later analysis showed TCR association rates differing by HLA locus, peaking at DRB1 and lowest at HLA-C. Solely CMV serostatus was available to characterize immune exposure.

As to this clone: Antigen unknown.

The CDR3 spans 13 residues. V lost 2 bases and J 8 bases, leaving 12 bases between the germline ends. In germline, CDR1 is MNHEY, CDR2 SMNVEV (reference sequence). The PCR used 60 Vbeta and 13 Jbeta primers. Method: immunoSEQ multiplex PCR; TCRdb's copy keeps in-frame clones and lacks some. The top ten hold 15% to 19% of the sample, which has about 200,000 clones, approximately 80% seen once. The sample consisted of PBMCs. This sequence originates from a man aged 35-49 years in good health and CMV-seronegative. The genes are TRBV27 and TRBJ1-1, with D perhaps matching TRBD1 (6 bases). In DNA form, the CDR3 reads TGTGCCAGCAGTTTACGGGACAACTTAGAAGCTTTCTTT. It encodes CASSLRDNLEAFF.